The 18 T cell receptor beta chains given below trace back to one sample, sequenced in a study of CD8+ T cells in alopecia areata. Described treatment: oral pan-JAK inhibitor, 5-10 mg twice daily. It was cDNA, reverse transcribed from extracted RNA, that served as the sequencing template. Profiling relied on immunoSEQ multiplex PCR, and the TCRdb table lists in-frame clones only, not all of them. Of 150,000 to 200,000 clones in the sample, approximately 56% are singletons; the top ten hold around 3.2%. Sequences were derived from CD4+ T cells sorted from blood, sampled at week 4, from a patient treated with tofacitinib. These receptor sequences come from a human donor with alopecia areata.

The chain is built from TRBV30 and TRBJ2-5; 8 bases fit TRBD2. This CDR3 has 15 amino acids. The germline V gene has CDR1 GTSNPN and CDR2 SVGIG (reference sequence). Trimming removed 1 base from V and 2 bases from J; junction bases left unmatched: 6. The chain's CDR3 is CAWSDGGALQETQYF. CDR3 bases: TGTGCCTGGAGTGACGGGGGGGCTCTACAAGAGACCCAGTACTTC. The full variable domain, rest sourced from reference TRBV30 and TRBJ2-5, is SQTIHQWPATLVQPVGSPLSLECTVEGTSNPNLYWYRQAAGRGLQLLFYSVGIGQISSEVPQNLSASRPQDRQFILSSKKLLLSDSGFYLCAWSDGGALQETQYFGPGTRLLVL.

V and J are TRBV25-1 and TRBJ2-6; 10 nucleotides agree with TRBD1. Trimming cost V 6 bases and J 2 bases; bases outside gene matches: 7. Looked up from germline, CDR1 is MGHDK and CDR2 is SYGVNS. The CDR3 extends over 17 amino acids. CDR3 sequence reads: CASSPVTGGTGANVLTF. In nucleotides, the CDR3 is TGTGCCAGCAGCCCCGTGACAGGGGGCACTGGGGCCAACGTCCTGACTTTC.

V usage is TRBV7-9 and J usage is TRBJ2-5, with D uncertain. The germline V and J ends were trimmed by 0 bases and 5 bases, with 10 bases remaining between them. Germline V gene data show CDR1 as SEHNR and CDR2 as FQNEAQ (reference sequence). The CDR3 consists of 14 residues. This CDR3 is CASSLAGLLETQYF. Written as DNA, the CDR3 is TGTGCCAGCAGCTTAGCTGGGCTGTTGGAGACCCAGTACTTC.

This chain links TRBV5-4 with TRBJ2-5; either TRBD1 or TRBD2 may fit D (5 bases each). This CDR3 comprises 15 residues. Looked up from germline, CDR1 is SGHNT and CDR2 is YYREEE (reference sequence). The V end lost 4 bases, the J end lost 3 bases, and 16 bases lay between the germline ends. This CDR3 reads CASSPKSEGKETQYF. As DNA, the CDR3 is TGTGCCAGCAGCCCGAAGTCAGAGGGGAAAGAGACCCAGTACTTC.

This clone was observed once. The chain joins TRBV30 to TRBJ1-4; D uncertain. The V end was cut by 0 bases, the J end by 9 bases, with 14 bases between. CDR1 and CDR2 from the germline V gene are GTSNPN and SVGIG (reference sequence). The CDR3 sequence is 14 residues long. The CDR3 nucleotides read TGTGCCTGGAGTGTATCGGGAGCAGGTCAAAAACTGTTTTTT. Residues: CAWSVSGAGQKLFF.

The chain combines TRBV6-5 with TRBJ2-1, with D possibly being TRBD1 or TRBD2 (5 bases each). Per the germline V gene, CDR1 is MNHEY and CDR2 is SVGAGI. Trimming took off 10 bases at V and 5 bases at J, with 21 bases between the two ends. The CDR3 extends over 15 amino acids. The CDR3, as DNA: TGTGCCACCTTACGCCCCGGGACGACGAACAATGAGCAGTTCTTC. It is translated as CATLRPGTTNNEQFF.

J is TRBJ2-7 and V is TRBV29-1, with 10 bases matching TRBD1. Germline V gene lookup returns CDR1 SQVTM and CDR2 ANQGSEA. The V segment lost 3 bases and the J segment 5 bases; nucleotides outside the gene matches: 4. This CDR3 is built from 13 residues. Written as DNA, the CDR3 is TGCAGCGTTGAGAGGGACAGGGGCAACGAGCAGTACTTC. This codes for CSVERDRGNEQYF.

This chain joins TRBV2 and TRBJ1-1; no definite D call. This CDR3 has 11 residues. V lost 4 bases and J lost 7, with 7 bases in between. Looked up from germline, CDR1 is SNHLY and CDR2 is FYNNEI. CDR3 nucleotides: TGTGCCAGCAGTGGTGGCGGTGAAGCTTTCTTT. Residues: CASSGGGEAFF. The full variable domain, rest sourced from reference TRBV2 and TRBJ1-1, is EPEVTQTPSHQVTQMGQEVILRCVPISNHLYFYWYRQILGQKVEFLVSFYNNEISEKSEIFDDQFSVERPDGSNFTLKIRSTKLEDSAMYFCASSGGGEAFFGQGTRLTVV.

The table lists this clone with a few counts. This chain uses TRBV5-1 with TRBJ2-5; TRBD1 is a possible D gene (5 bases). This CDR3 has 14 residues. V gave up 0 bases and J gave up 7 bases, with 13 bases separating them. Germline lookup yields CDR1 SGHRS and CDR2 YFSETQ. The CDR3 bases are TGCGCCAGCAGCTTGGGAGACCAAGACAGGACCCAGTACTTC. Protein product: CASSLGDQDRTQYF.

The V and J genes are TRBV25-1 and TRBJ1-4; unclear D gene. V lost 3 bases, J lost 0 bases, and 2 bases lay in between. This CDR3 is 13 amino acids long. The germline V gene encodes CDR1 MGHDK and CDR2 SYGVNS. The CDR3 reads CASSDTTNEKLFF. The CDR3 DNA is TGTGCCAGCAGTGACACAACTAATGAAAAACTGTTTTTT.

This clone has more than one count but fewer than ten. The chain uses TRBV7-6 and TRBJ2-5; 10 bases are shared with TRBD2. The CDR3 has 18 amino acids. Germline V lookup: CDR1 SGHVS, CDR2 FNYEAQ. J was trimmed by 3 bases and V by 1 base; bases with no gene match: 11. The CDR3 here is CASSLVVSSGRLKETQYF. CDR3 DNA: TGTGCCAGCAGCTTAGTTGTGTCTAGCGGGAGACTAAAAGAGACCCAGTACTTC. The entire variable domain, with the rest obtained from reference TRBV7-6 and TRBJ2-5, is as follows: GAGVSQSPRYKVTKRGQDVALRCDPISGHVSLYWYRQALGQGPEFLTYFNYEAQQDKSGLPNDRFSAERPEGSISTLTIQRTEQRDSAMYRCASSLVVSSGRLKETQYFGPGTRLLVL.

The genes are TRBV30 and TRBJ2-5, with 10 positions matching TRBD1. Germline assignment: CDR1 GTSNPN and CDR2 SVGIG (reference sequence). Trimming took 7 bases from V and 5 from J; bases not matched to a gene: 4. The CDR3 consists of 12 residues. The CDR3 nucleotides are TGTGCCTTCGGGACAGGGGACGAGACCCAGTACTTC. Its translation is CAFGTGDETQYF.

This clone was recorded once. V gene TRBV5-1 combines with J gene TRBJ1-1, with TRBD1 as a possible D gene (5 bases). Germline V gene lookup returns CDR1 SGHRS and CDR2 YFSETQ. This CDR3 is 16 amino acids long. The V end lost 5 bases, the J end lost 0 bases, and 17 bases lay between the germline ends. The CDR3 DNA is TGCGCCAGCAGGAGGGGCGGGGGAGGAATGAACACTGAAGCTTTCTTT. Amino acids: CASRRGGGGMNTEAFF. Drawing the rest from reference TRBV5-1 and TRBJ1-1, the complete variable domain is KAGVTQTPRYLIKTRGQQVTLSCSPISGHRSVSWYQQTPGQGLQFLFEYFSETQRNKGNFPGRFSGRQFSNSRSEMNVSTLELGDSALYLCASRRGGGGMNTEAFFGQGTRLTVV.

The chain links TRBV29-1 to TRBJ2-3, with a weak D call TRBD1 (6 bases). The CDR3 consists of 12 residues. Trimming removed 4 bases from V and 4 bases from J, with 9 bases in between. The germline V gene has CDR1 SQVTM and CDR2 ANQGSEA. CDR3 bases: TGCAGCGTTGGGGACATACCAGATACGCAGTATTTT. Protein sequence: CSVGDIPDTQYF.

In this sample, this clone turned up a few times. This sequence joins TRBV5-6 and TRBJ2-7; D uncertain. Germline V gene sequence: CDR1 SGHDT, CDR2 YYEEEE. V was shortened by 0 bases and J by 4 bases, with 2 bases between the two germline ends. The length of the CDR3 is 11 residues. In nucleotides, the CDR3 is TGTGCCAGCAGCTTGGGATACGAGCAGTACTTC. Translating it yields CASSLGYEQYF.

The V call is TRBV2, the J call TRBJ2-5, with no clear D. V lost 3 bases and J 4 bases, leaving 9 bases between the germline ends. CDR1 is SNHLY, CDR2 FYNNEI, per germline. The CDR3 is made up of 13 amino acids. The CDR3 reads CASSDRLSETQYF. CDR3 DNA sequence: TGTGCCAGCAGTGATAGGCTGTCAGAGACCCAGTACTTC.

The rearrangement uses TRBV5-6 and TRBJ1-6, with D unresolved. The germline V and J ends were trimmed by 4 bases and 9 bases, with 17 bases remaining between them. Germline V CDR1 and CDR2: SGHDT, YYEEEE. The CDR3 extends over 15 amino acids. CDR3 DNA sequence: TGTGCCAGCAGCCTTGTTACGGGCCCTGGTTCACCCCTCCACTTT. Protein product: CASSLVTGPGSPLHF. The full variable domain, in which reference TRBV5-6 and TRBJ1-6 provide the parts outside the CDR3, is DAGVTQSPTHLIKTRGQQVTLRCSPKSGHDTVSWYQQALGQGPQFIFQYYEEEERQRGNFPDRFSGHQFPNYSSELNVNALLLGDSALYLCASSLVTGPGSPLHFGNGTRLTVT.

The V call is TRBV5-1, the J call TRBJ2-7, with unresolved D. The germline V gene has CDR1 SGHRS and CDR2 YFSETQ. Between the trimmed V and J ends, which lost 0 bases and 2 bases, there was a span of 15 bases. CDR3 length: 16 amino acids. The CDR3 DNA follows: TGCGCCAGCAGCTTGGTGGGTGCCGCAATAACCTACGAGCAGTACTTC. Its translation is CASSLVGAAITYEQYF. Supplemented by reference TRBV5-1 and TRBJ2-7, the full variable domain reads KAGVTQTPRYLIKTRGQQVTLSCSPISGHRSVSWYQQTPGQGLQFLFEYFSETQRNKGNFPGRFSGRQFSNSRSEMNVSTLELGDSALYLCASSLVGAAITYEQYFGPGTRLTVT.